One and the same sample provided the 14 T cell receptor beta chains below, sequenced in a study of CD8 T cells in Susac syndrome. When the RNA was reverse transcribed, random hexamers were used with an input of roughly 0.5 to 1 ug. Using its own MiXCR run on the immunoSEQ multiplex PCR reads, TCRdb lists one record per CDR3 protein. The sample has 95,000 to 150,000 distinct CDR3 sequences; over 95% are singletons. Sequenced sample: CD4+ T cells from PBMCs. These receptor sequences come from a human donor with Susac syndrome.

This chain uses TRBV24-1 with TRBJ2-5; the match to TRBD1 covers 8 bases. V gave up 3 bases and J gave up 3 bases; unmatched junction bases: 5. This CDR3 has 15 amino acids. From germline, CDR1 is KGHDR and CDR2 SFDVKD. The DNA of the CDR3 is TGTGCCACCAGTGATGCGTCGACAGGGGAAGAGACCCAGTACTTC. Amino acids: CATSDASTGEETQYF.

This clonotype was detected once. CDR3 sequence: CASSQVKPPYEQYF. The DNA for the CDR3 is TGTGCCAGCAGCCAAGTCAAACCCCCCTACGAGCAGTACTTC. The chain recombines TRBV3-1 with TRBJ2-7; D is uncertain. Germline V gene data show CDR1 as LGHDT and CDR2 as YNNKEL (reference sequence). The length of the CDR3 is 14 residues. V was cut by 1 base and J by 2 bases, with 9 bases left in between.

The chain links TRBV6-2 or TRBV6-3 to TRBJ2-1; D unresolved. CDR1 MNHEY and CDR2 SVGEGT come from the germline V gene. The length of the CDR3 is 12 residues. V was clipped by 2 bases and J by 5 bases, with 4 bases between them. CDR3 nucleotide sequence: TGTGCCAGCAGTTACCACCACAATGAGCAGTTCTTC. As protein: CASSYHHNEQFF.

This sequence joins TRBV9 and TRBJ2-1; 9 bases line up with TRBD2. CDR1 is SGDLS and CDR2 is YYNGEE in the germline V gene. The CDR3 sequence is 14 residues long. V shed 2 bases, J shed 8 bases, and the junction held 5 bases outside the gene matches. The DNA for the CDR3 is TGTGCCAGCAGCGTCGGACTAGCGAACCATGAGCAGTTCTTC. Protein sequence: CASSVGLANHEQFF.

This chain connects TRBV3-1 to TRBJ2-1; D is undetermined. Germline loops: CDR1 LGHDT, CDR2 YNNKEL (reference sequence). Trimming took 1 base from V and 0 from J, leaving 16 bases between them. The CDR3 has 18 amino acids. CDR3: CASSQVVSNGSSYNEQFF. CDR3 nucleotide sequence: TGTGCCAGCAGCCAAGTGGTGTCGAACGGCAGCTCCTACAATGAGCAGTTCTTC.

The chain uses TRBV7-2 and TRBJ2-1; D might be TRBD2 (5 bases). V was cut by 7 bases and J by 7 bases, with 20 bases left in between. The CDR3 totals 15 residues. CDR1 SGHTA and CDR2 FQGNSA come from the germline V gene. The DNA for the CDR3 is TGTGCCAGCAACGATAGGACTGACGGCCGTAATGAGCAGTTCTTC. It codes for CASNDRTDGRNEQFF.

This sequence joins TRBV15 and TRBJ1-5; TRBD1 might be the D (5 bases). The germline V and J ends were trimmed by 5 bases and 2 bases, with 13 bases remaining between them. Germline assignment: CDR1 LNHNV and CDR2 YYDKDF (reference sequence). CDR3 length equals 15 residues. The CDR3 region has the DNA TGTGCCACCAGCTGGGGGGGTAATGGCAATCAGCCCCAGCATTTT. Translation gives CATSWGGNGNQPQHF.

This chain joins TRBV7-9 and TRBJ2-3; D might be TRBD2 (6 bases). V was cut by 6 bases and J by 3 bases, with 16 bases left in between. This CDR3 comprises 15 residues. Per the germline V gene, CDR1 is SEHNR and CDR2 is FQNEAQ (reference sequence). CDR3 nucleotides: TGTGCCAGCAGTTGGGGGGACTCTCCGACAGATACGCAGTATTTT. Its protein is CASSWGDSPTDTQYF. Variable domain in full (rest from reference TRBV7-9 and TRBJ2-3): DTGVSQNPRHKITKRGQNVTFRCDPISEHNRLYWYRQTLGQGPEFLTYFQNEAQLEKSRLLSDRFSAERPKGSFSTLEIQRTEQGDSAMYLCASSWGDSPTDTQYFGPGTRLTVL.

The rearrangement joins TRBV1 to TRBJ2-5; TRBD1 is the table's D call and was not checked against the DNA. TRBV1 is listed as a pseudogene. This CDR3 comprises 15 residues. The CDR3 DNA reads as TGCACCAGCAGCCAACCGGGACCCCTCCAAGAGACCCAGTACTTC. Amino acids: CTSSQPGPLQETQYF.

The chain recombines TRBV15 with TRBJ1-4; no clear D. V dropped 5 bases and J dropped 1 base, with 5 bases sitting between them. Germline lookup yields CDR1 LNHNV and CDR2 YYDKDF (reference sequence). The CDR3 extends over 13 amino acids. The CDR3 is CATSRGTNEKLFF. CDR3 nucleotide sequence: TGTGCCACCAGCCGAGGAACTAATGAAAAACTGTTTTTT.

The V and J genes are TRBV5-1 and TRBJ2-5; 8 positions match TRBD2. The CDR3 totals 15 residues. With V trimmed by 0 bases and J by 5 bases, 6 bases remained unmatched. Germline loops: CDR1 SGHRS, CDR2 YFSETQ. CDR3 loop: CASSLAGRAQETQYF. For the CDR3, the DNA is TGCGCCAGCAGCTTGGCCGGGAGGGCCCAGGAGACCCAGTACTTC.

The chain couples TRBV15 to TRBJ1-5, with TRBD1 as a possible D gene (5 bases). Germline V lookup: CDR1 LNHNV, CDR2 YYDKDF (reference sequence). V was cut by 2 bases and J by 1 base, with 12 bases left in between. The CDR3 totals 16 residues. CDR3 amino acids: CATSRLGRGSNQPQHF. DNA of the CDR3: TGTGCCACCAGCAGACTGGGACGGGGAAGCAATCAGCCCCAGCATTTT.

The rearrangement links TRBV14 to TRBJ1-2; no definite D call. Deletions cut 1 base from V and 0 bases from J, with 3 bases between. This CDR3 contains 13 residues. The germline V gene has CDR1 SGHDN and CDR2 FVKESK. This CDR3 reads CASSQGTNYGYTF. The CDR3 nucleotides are TGTGCCAGCAGCCAAGGAACTAACTATGGCTACACCTTC.

The chain joins TRBV29-1 to TRBJ2-7; 7 nucleotides line up with TRBD2. The germline gives CDR1 SQVTM, CDR2 ANQGSEA. The J segment lost 1 base and the V segment lost 7 bases, leaving 7 bases of the junction unmatched. The length of the CDR3 is 13 residues. CDR3 residues: CSAALASSYEQYF. The CDR3 region has the DNA TGCAGCGCCGCACTAGCGAGTTCCTACGAGCAGTACTTC.